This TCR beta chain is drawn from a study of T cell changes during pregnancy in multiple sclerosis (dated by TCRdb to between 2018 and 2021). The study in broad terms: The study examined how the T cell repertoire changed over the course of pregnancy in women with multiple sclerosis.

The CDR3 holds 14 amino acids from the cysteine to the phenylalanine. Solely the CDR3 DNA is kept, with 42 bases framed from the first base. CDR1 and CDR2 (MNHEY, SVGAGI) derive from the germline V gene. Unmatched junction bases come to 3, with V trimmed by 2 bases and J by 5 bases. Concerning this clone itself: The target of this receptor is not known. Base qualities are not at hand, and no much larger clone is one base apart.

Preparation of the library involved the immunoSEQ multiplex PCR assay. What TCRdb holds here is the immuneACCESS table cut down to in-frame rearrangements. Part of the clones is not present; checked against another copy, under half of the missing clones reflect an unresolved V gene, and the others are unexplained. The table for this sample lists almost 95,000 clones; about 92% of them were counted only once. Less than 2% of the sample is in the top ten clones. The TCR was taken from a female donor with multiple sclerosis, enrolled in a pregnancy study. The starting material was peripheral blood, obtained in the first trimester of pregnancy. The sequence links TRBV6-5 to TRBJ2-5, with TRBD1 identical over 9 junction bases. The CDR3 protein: CASSYGQGSETQYF. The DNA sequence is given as TGTGCCAGCAGTTACGGACAGGGGTCCGAGACCCAGTACTTC.